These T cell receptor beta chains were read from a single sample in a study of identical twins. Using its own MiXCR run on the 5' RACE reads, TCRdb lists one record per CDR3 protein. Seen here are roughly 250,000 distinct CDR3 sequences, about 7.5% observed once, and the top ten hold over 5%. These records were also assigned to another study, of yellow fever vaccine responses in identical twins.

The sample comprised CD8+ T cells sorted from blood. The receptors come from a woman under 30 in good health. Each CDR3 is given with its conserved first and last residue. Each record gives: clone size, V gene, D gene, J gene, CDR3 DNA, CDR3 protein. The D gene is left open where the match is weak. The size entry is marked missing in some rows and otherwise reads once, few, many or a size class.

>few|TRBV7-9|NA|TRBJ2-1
TGTGCCAGCAGCTTAGATGGGAGCATTTACAATGAGCAGTTCTTC
CASSLDGSIYNEQFF
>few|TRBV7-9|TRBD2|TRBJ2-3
TGTGCCATTAACGTTCGGCGGGAGAGGACAGATACGCAGTATTTT
CAINVRRERTDTQYF
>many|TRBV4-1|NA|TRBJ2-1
TGCGCCAGCAGCCAAGGGGGCGAAGTCTCCTACAATGAGCAGTTCTTC
CASSQGGEVSYNEQFF
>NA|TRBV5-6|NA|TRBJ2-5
TGTGCCAGCAGCCCCGACCAAGAGACCCAGTACTTC
CASSPDQETQYF
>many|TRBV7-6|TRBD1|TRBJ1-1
TGTGCCAGCAGCTTTGGGACAGGGGGCCTCATGAACACTGAAGCTTTCTTT
CASSFGTGGLMNTEAFF
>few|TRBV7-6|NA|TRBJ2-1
TGTGCCAGCAGCCTAGGAGGGACAGCAAATATCAATGAGCAGTTCTTC
CASSLGGTANINEQFF
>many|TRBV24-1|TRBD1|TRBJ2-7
TGTGCCACCATCCCGCCGGGACAGGGGGTCGAGCAGTACTTC
CATIPPGQGVEQYF
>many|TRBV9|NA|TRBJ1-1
TGTGCCAGCAGTACGAGGACTGAAGCTTTCTTT
CASSTRTEAFF
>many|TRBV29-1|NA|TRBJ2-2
TGCAGCGTTTTAGGGGAGGCGGCCGGGGAGCTGTTTTTT
CSVLGEAAGELFF
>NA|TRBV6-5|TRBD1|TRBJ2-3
TGTGCCAGCAGTTCGGACAGGGAGACAGATACGCAGTATTTT
CASSSDRETDTQYF
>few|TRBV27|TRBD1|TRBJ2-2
TGTGCCAGCCAGGGGGACAGGAGCACCGGGGAGCTGTTTTTT
CASQGDRSTGELFF
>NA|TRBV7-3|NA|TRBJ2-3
TGTGCCAGCAGCAGCCACTCCACTGGCACAGATACGCAGTATTTT
CASSSHSTGTDTQYF
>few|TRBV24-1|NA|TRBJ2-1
TGTGCCACCAGTGATTTAGGAGGGAATACGTATTACAATGAGCAGTTCTTC
CATSDLGGNTYYNEQFF
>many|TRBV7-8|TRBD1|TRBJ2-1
TGTGCCAGCAGCTTAGGAAGGACAGGGAGTTGGGTTGGCAATGAGCAGTTCTTC
CASSLGRTGSWVGNEQFF
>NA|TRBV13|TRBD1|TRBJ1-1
TGTGCCAGCAGCATCCCCCAGGGGGCGGGAACTGAAGCTTTCTTT
CASSIPQGAGTEAFF
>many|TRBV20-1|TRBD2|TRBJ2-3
TGCAGTGCCGATAGCGGGACTAGCACAGATACGCAGTATTTT
CSADSGTSTDTQYF